This T cell receptor beta chain was identified during a study of T-cell memory formation after mild COVID-19. Whole-study results and caveats: Pre-infection memory contained some responding clones, which suggested that cross-reactive memory had joined.

cDNA libraries for TCR alpha and TCR beta, carrying sample barcodes and UMIs, came from 5'RACE with constant-segment primers. MiXCR was run by TCRdb on the 5' RACE reads, yielding one entry per CDR3 protein. The profile shows 45,000 to 55,000 distinct CDR3 sequences, 9.3% of them singletons. This clonotype was seen ten or more times. What it recognizes is unknown. Trimming removed 5 bases from V and 8 bases from J, with 19 bases in between. The CDR3 runs 15 residues. Germline-derived CDR1 and CDR2 are SGHTA and FQGTGA. This rearrangement joins TRBV7-3 to TRBJ2-1; tentative D call: TRBD2 (6 bases). The receptor was derived from an adult woman who had mild COVID-19 (a few samples of this study predate the infection). Cell type and time point are not known. Sequenced material: PBMCs or a T cell subset sorted from them (not recorded which). This CDR3 reads CASSINGGFSYEQFF. The DNA of the CDR3 is TGTGCCAGCAGCATAAACGGGGGATTTAGCTATGAGCAGTTCTTC.